This TCR beta chain is drawn from a study of CD8 T cells in ankylosing spondylitis (TCRdb year 2017). Study-level background: The study profiled T cell receptor beta repertoires in healthy donors and ankylosing spondylitis patients to find disease-linked TCR variants. Peripheral blood samples were taken, and synovial fluid was additionally collected from ankylosing spondylitis patients. The whole study cohort included 85 to 120 healthy donors and 20 to 25 ankylosing spondylitis patients. The paper as a whole reports these results and caveats: In peripheral blood, the disease-linked clones were found at relatively low frequencies and had a CD8+ phenotype. Some motif variants were previously reported in synovial fluid and blood of reactive arthritis patients, suggesting common disease-initiation mechanisms. The disease-linked clones were reported as significantly enriched in matched synovial fluid samples from ankylosing spondylitis patients. A TCR beta motif made up of several highly homologous amino acid variants appeared to be characteristic of blood from ankylosing spondylitis patients.

This clonotype has a count of ten or more. Its target antigen remains unknown. Nothing much larger sits one base from this clone, and base qualities are not available. Sequencing was performed on an Illumina HiSeq 2500. TCR beta libraries were prepared by quantitative 5'-RACE with molecular barcodes. For the original study's pipeline: To identify disease-linked TCR variants, a new computational method was used, one built on a probabilistic model of VDJ rearrangement. The public reads were quality trimmed at Q25 with fastp and then assembled into clones with MiXCR by TCRdb, keeping productive beta chains. Every distinct CDR3 protein forms one entry, paired with its most common genes and DNA. TCRdb, not the authors, supplied the V and J calls. The sample table lists over 700,000 distinct CDR3 sequences, around 17% of them with a count of one. Of the sample, around a fifth is held by the ten largest clones.

This TCR was sampled from a male donor with ankylosing spondylitis. Material: blood, either unsorted or a sorted T cell fraction (not recorded which).

The nucleotide sequence is TGCGCCAGCAGCTTGGTTAGCGGGGCCTACAATGAGCAGTTCTTC. Its product reads: CASSLVSGAYNEQFF. The V gene is TRBV5-1 and the J gene is TRBJ2-1; the central 8 bases match TRBD2. CDR1 and CDR2 (SGHRS, YFSETQ) derive from the germline V gene. After removal of 0 bases from V and 2 bases from J, the junction retains 1 base not matched to a gene. CDR3 length: 15 amino acids, cysteine to phenylalanine. The DNA shown is the 45-base CDR3, in frame from base 1.